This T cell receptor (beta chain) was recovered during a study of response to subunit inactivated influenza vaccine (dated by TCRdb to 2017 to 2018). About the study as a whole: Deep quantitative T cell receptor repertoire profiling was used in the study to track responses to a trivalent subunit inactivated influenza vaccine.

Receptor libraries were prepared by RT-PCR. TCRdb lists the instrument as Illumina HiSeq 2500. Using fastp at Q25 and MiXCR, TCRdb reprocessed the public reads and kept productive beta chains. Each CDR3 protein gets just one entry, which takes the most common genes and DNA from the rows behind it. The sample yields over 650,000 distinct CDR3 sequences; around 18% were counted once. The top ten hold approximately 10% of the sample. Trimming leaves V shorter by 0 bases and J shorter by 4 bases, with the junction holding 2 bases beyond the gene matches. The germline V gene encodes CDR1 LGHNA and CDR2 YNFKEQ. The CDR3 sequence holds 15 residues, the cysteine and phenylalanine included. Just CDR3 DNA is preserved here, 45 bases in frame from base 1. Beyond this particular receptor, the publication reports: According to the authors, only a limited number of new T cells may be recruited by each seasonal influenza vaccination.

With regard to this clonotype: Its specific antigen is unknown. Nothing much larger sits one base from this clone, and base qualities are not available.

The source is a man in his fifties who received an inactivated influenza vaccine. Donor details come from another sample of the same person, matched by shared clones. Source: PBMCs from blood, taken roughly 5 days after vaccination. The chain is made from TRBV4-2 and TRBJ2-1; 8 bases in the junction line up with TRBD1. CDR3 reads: CASSQERTGYNEQFF. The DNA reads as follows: TGTGCCAGCAGCCAAGAAAGGACAGGGTACAATGAGCAGTTCTTC.